What follows is one T cell receptor beta chain and its context. The antigen remains unidentified. The CDR3 runs to 16 residues. CDR1 and CDR2 (germline): SGDLS, YYNGEE. V was pared by 3 bases and J by 2 bases, with 16 bases between. This sample stems from a study of CD8 T cells in ankylosing spondylitis. A single record per CDR3 protein comes from TCRdb applying MiXCR to the 5' RACE reads. The table has some 240,000 distinct CDR3 sequences, over 15% seen once. Study results and caveats: It was reported that disease-linked clones were significantly enriched in matched ankylosing spondylitis synovial fluid.

Sequenced: blood, either unsorted or a sorted T cell fraction (not recorded which). The sequence came from a male donor with ankylosing spondylitis or in good health (not recorded which). V gene TRBV9 combines with J gene TRBJ2-3, with D tentatively TRBD1 (6 bases). The CDR3 spells CASSDNRDFTTDTQYF. The CDR3 DNA reads TGTGCCAGCAGCGACAACAGGGATTTCACCACAGATACGCAGTATTTT.